The sequence of this TCR beta chain was determined in a study of T-cell reconstitution after alpha-beta-depleted transplantation in children. Findings and limits, study-wide: Reportedly, alpha-beta T cells present about two months post-transplant originated from several hundred expanded clones of graft origin.

Unique molecular identifiers were incorporated into the prepared TCRbeta library. TCRdb reprocessed the PCR reads via MiXCR and lists one record per CDR3 protein. The table has tens of thousands of distinct CDR3 sequences, roughly 45% seen once. Remarks on this clonotype: Its antigen is as yet unknown.

This CDR3 contains 17 residues. The germline CDR1 and CDR2 sequences are SGHRS and YFSETQ. The V end was cut by 2 bases, the J end by 0 bases, with 15 bases between. The source was PBMCs, mostly from graft donor cells, collected 360 days after TCRalphabeta/CD19-depleted stem cell transplant. This rearrangement joins TRBV5-1 to TRBJ2-1; weak D call: TRBD2 (6 bases). This TCR derives from a male patient younger than 18 who had a stem cell transplant for acute lymphoblastic leukemia, so the T cells may come from the graft donor. The CDR3 loop reads CASSFRRQRVSYNEQFF. The DNA for the CDR3 is TGCGCCAGCAGCTTCCGCCGCCAGCGGGTCTCCTACAATGAGCAGTTCTTC.